This T cell receptor beta chain is from a study of blood T cell repertoires in COVID-19. Trimming took 3 bases from V and 4 from J; bases not matched to a gene: 4. There are 15 residues in the CDR3. Per the germline V gene, CDR1 is LGHNA and CDR2 is YSLEER. Sequencing was performed with immunoSEQ multiplex PCR; in TCRdb, only in-frame clones are kept and a portion is missing. The repertoire consists of tens of thousands of clones, with around 89% occurring once and the leading ten covering approximately 2.6%. This receptor was taken from a middle-aged man with COVID-19, enrolled during active disease. This sequence joins TRBV4-3 and TRBJ1-1, with 11 bases lining up with TRBD1. The material sequenced was peripheral blood. For the CDR3, the DNA is TGCGCCAGCAGCCACGGACAGGGGGCTATCACTGAAGCTTTCTTT. Amino acids: CASSHGQGAITEAFF.